The next 31 T cell receptor beta chains were all read from a single sample in a study of cytomegalovirus exposure and HLA in healthy donors. Use of 60 Vbeta and 13 Jbeta primers characterized the PCR. Repertoires were generated with immunoSEQ multiplex PCR, while TCRdb's copy carries only in-frame clones and drops some. The data hold 120,000 to 150,000 clones, with about 73% observed a single time. The sequenced material came from PBMCs. The receptors stem from a man in his forties in good health and CMV-seropositive.

This chain connects TRBV7-2 to TRBJ2-7; 9 positions match TRBD2. In germline, CDR1 is SGHTA, CDR2 FQGNSA. CDR3 length: 14 amino acids. The V gene end was trimmed by 3 bases and the J gene end by 2 bases; junction bases not matched to a gene: 2. The CDR3 DNA is TGTGCCAGCAGCTTGCTAGCGGGACCCTACGAGCAGTACTTC. This codes for CASSLLAGPYEQYF.

This clone turned up a few times. The V call is TRBV21-1, the J call TRBJ2-7; the table's TRBD2 call for D was not verified on the DNA. TRBV21-1 is a known pseudogene. The CDR3 runs to 15 residues. The DNA of the CDR3 is TGTGCCAGCAGCGAATGCGGGAGCGTCCCCTACGAGCAGTACTTC. This sequence encodes CASSECGSVPYEQYF.

The chain has TRBV7-9 and TRBJ1-1; TRBD1 is a possible D gene (5 bases). Germline CDR1 SEHNR, CDR2 FQNEAQ (reference sequence). CDR3 length: 15 residues. The ends were cut back, 5 bases at V and 1 base at J, with 14 bases in the middle. The CDR3: CASSHHTGENTEAFF. As DNA, the CDR3 is TGTGCCAGCAGCCACCATACGGGGGAGAACACTGAAGCTTTCTTT. The variable domain in full, completed from reference TRBV7-9 and TRBJ1-1, reads DTGVSQNPRHKITKRGQNVTFRCDPISEHNRLYWYRQTLGQGPEFLTYFQNEAQLEKSRLLSDRFSAERPKGSFSTLEIQRTEQGDSAMYLCASSHHTGENTEAFFGQGTRLTVV.

This clone was detected once. The J gene is TRBJ1-2, the V gene TRBV7-9; maybe TRBD1 (5 bases). CDR1 SEHNR and CDR2 FQNEAQ come from the germline V gene (reference sequence). The CDR3 is made up of 15 amino acids. V was pared by 5 bases and J by 8 bases, with 21 bases between. The CDR3 region has the DNA TGTGCCAGCAGCCCCCAGGGAGCGGGAGTGGACGGCTACACCTTC. This codes for CASSPQGAGVDGYTF.

On this clone: This specimen includes other DNA sequences encoding the same CDR3. The chain has TRBV30 and TRBJ2-7; no clear D gene. The CDR3 covers 12 residues. The V end lost 3 bases, the J end lost 2 bases, and 8 bases lay between the germline ends. Germline loops: CDR1 GTSNPN, CDR2 SVGIG (reference sequence). CDR3 protein: CAWSVRAYEQYF. As DNA, the CDR3 is TGTGCCTGGAGCGTCCGAGCCTACGAGCAGTACTTC.

A remark on this clone: The sample carries other DNA sequences with the same CDR3. CDR3 region: CASSLKAGGNTEAFF. The CDR3 DNA sequence: TGTGCCAGCAGCTTGAAGGCAGGGGGCAACACTGAAGCTTTCTTT. The rearrangement uses TRBV5-6 and TRBJ1-1; 8 bases align to TRBD1. This CDR3 has 15 amino acids. V lost 1 base to trimming and J lost 2 bases; unmatched junction nucleotides: 4. Germline assignment: CDR1 SGHDT and CDR2 YYEEEE.

The J gene is TRBJ2-1, the V gene TRBV28; D perhaps matches TRBD2 (6 bases). Germline V gene data show CDR1 as MDHEN and CDR2 as SYDVKM. The CDR3 is 15 residues long. The V end lost 6 bases, the J end lost 0 bases, and 12 bases lay between the germline ends. The chain's CDR3 is CASSLLASSYNEQFF. The DNA for the CDR3 is TGTGCCAGCAGCCTGCTAGCGTCCTCCTACAATGAGCAGTTCTTC.

Concerning this clone itself: Relative to the germline gene, one junction end is altered; a read error may explain this. The rearrangement uses TRBV7-9 and TRBJ2-4, with D perhaps assigned TRBD1 or TRBD2 (5 bases each). Per the germline V gene, CDR1 is SEHNR and CDR2 is FQNEAQ (reference sequence). The CDR3 runs 16 residues. As DNA, the CDR3 is TGTTCCAGCAGCGGTCATCCGAAGGGGGCCAAAAACATTCAGTACTTC. Its translation: CSSSGHPKGAKNIQYF.

The CDR3 DNA follows: TGTGCCAGCAGCTTGGAAACAGAATCTAACTATGGCTACACCTTC. Translating gives CASSLETESNYGYTF. V usage is TRBV5-6 and J usage is TRBJ1-2; D gene ambiguous. The CDR3 has 15 amino acids. Trimming shortened V by 0 bases and J by 0 bases, and 9 bases separated the two germline ends. Germline V gene sequence: CDR1 SGHDT, CDR2 YYEEEE.

In DNA, the CDR3 is TGTGCCAGCTCACCGACCAGGGAAAACATTCAGTACTTC. Translating gives CASSPTRENIQYF. The rearrangement joins TRBV18 to TRBJ2-4, with D possibly matching TRBD1 (5 bases). V dropped 3 bases and J dropped 5 bases, with 8 bases sitting between them. CDR3 length equals 13 residues. Germline V CDR1 and CDR2: KGHSH, LQKENI.

The J gene is TRBJ2-3, the V gene TRBV11-1; possible D gene TRBD2, 6 bases. CDR1 and CDR2 from the germline V gene are SGHAT and FQDESV (reference sequence). Trimming pared 3 bases from V and 0 bases from J, leaving 7 bases between. The CDR3 totals 14 residues. The CDR3 spells CASSFGGSTDTQYF. For the CDR3, the DNA is TGTGCCAGCAGCTTCGGGGGTAGCACAGATACGCAGTATTTT.

The chain couples TRBV5-4 to TRBJ2-7, with 7 bases lining up with TRBD1. There are 13 residues in the CDR3. With 1 base clipped from V and 2 bases from J, the junction kept 0 bases outside the gene matches. Germline V gene data show CDR1 as SGHNT and CDR2 as YYREEE (reference sequence). CDR3 nucleotide sequence: TGTGCCAGCAGCTTGCAGGGGGCCTACGAGCAGTACTTC. The encoded protein is CASSLQGAYEQYF.

This clone appeared a single time. The V and J genes are TRBV20-1 and TRBJ2-4, with D perhaps TRBD1 (5 bases). The germline V gene has CDR1 DFQATT and CDR2 SNEGSKA (reference sequence). This CDR3 comprises 10 residues. The CDR3 spells CGRAKGIQYF. CDR3 sequence (DNA): TGCGGAAGGGCAAAGGGGATTCAGTACTTC.

V usage is TRBV7-2 and J usage is TRBJ2-1, with a weak D call TRBD2 (6 bases). From germline, CDR1 is SGHTA and CDR2 FQGNSA. This CDR3 spans 16 amino acids. V lost 5 bases, J lost 7 bases, and 21 bases lay in between. This CDR3 is CASSRTGTLEGNEQFF. The CDR3 DNA reads as TGTGCCAGCAGCCGAACCGGGACTCTAGAGGGGAATGAGCAGTTCTTC.

This chain joins TRBV9 and TRBJ1-1; 8 bases line up with TRBD1. The trim removed 3 bases at V and 4 bases at J, leaving 2 bases unmatched. Germline-derived CDR1 and CDR2 are SGDLS and YYNGEE. CDR3 size: 13 residues. CDR3 bases: TGTGCCAGCAGCGCCGGGACAGGCACTGAAGCTTTCTTT. It yields the protein CASSAGTGTEAFF.

The CDR3 DNA follows: TGTGCCAGCAGCTTGGTTAGCGGGCTCCAAGAGACCCAGTACTTC. This sequence encodes CASSLVSGLQETQYF. This chain joins TRBV5-4 and TRBJ2-5; 7 bases map to TRBD2. The CDR3 length is 15 residues. Looked up from germline, CDR1 is SGHNT and CDR2 is YYREEE (reference sequence). The V and J ends lost 0 bases and 1 base, in that order; junction bases with no gene match: 3.

V and J are TRBV14 and TRBJ2-7; D may be TRBD1 (6 bases). Germline V gene sequence: CDR1 SGHDN, CDR2 FVKESK. The length of the CDR3 is 16 residues. V was trimmed by 4 bases and J by 4 bases, leaving 20 bases between them. CDR3 residues: CASSLGSWTDPYEQYF. CDR3 DNA sequence: TGTGCCAGCAGCCTAGGGAGCTGGACAGACCCTTACGAGCAGTACTTC. Filled out from reference TRBV14 and TRBJ2-7, the complete variable domain reads EAGVTQFPSHSVIEKGQTVTLRCDPISGHDNLYWYRRVMGKEIKFLLHFVKESKQDESGMPNNRFLAERTGGTYSTLKVQPAELEDSGVYFCASSLGSWTDPYEQYFGPGTRLTVT.

Only a few counts were recorded for this clone. The V call is TRBV19, the J call TRBJ1-4; D unclear. The CDR3 is 15 residues long. Germline assignment: CDR1 LNHDA and CDR2 SQIVND (reference sequence). V was trimmed by 6 bases and J by 8 bases, leaving 19 bases between them. The CDR3: CASRDSQVSVEKLFF. As DNA, the CDR3 is TGTGCCAGTAGGGACTCCCAGGTGTCGGTCGAAAAACTGTTTTTT.

This clone has just one count. The genes are TRBV5-1 and TRBJ2-3; 8 bases are a match to TRBD1. Trimming cost V 4 bases and J 0 bases; bases outside gene matches: 7. This CDR3 is built from 16 residues. Germline CDR1 and CDR2: SGHRS and YFSETQ. The CDR3 region is CASSPGTGASTDTQYF. In DNA, the CDR3 is TGCGCCAGCAGCCCGGGGACAGGAGCCAGCACAGATACGCAGTATTTT.

This clone was detected a few times. The CDR3 DNA is TGTGCCAGCAGCCAAGATAGCGGGAGAGTAAACAATGAGCAGTTCTTC. This sequence encodes CASSQDSGRVNNEQFF. The rearrangement links TRBV4-2 to TRBJ2-1; TRBD2 aligns across 9 bases. This CDR3 has 16 residues. V dropped 0 bases and J dropped 5; count of bases not matched to a gene: 5. The V gene's germline CDR1 is LGHNA and CDR2 YNFKEQ.

The chain recombines TRBV28 with TRBJ2-2; 7 bases align to TRBD2. With 6 bases clipped from V and 4 bases from J, the junction kept 5 bases outside the gene matches. In germline, CDR1 is MDHEN, CDR2 SYDVKM. The CDR3 consists of 14 residues. The CDR3 nucleotides read TGTGCCAGCAGACGGGAGGTCCTCACCGGGGAGCTGTTTTTT. Translation gives CASRREVLTGELFF.

The CDR3 region has the DNA TGTGCCATCAGAAATCGGGGCACTGAAGCTTTCTTT. Translation: CAIRNRGTEAFF. The chain is built from TRBV10-3 and TRBJ1-1; D call uncertain. The CDR3 runs to 12 residues. CDR1 and CDR2 from the germline V gene are ENHRY and SYGVKD. Trimming left V 6 bases short and J 4 bases short, with 9 bases between.

The chain is built from TRBV2 and TRBJ1-1; TRBD1 might be the D (5 bases). Per germline, CDR1 SNHLY and CDR2 FYNNEI. The CDR3 is 13 residues long. V dropped 6 bases and J dropped 2 bases, with 10 bases sitting between them. The chain's CDR3 is CASSQGLNTEAFF. Written as DNA, the CDR3 is TGTGCCAGCAGCCAGGGCTTAAACACTGAAGCTTTCTTT.

The chain recombines TRBV5-5 with TRBJ2-5; 8 bases fit TRBD1. The CDR3 has 14 residues. The germline gives CDR1 SGHKS, CDR2 YYEKEE (reference sequence). V dropped 4 bases and J dropped 4; count of bases not matched to a gene: 6. The CDR3 loop is CASSQTGAGETQYF. CDR3 DNA: TGTGCCAGCAGCCAGACAGGGGCAGGAGAGACCCAGTACTTC.

The genes are TRBV19 and TRBJ1-5, with 8 positions matching TRBD1. CDR1 LNHDA and CDR2 SQIVND come from the germline V gene (reference sequence). This CDR3 is built from 16 residues. The junction had 10 bases not matched to a gene; V was cut back by 4 bases and J by 5 bases. The CDR3: CASSRTQGEIDQPQHF. CDR3 nucleotide sequence: TGTGCCAGTAGTAGAACACAGGGGGAGATAGATCAGCCCCAGCATTTT. Complete variable domain (other parts from reference TRBV19 and TRBJ1-5): DGGITQSPKYLFRKEGQNVTLSCEQNLNHDAMYWYRQDPGQGLRLIYYSQIVNDFQKGDIAEGYSVSREKKESFPLTVTSAQKNPTAFYLCASSRTQGEIDQPQHFGDGTRLSIL.

The chain recombines TRBV30 with TRBJ1-4, with 11 nucleotides matching TRBD1. V was clipped by 6 bases and J by 5 bases; unmatched bases: 5. CDR1 and CDR2 (germline): GTSNPN, SVGIG (reference sequence). CDR3 size: 14 residues. The DNA for the CDR3 is TGTGCCTGCCAACGGGACAGGGGGAATGAAAAACTGTTTTTT. Its translation is CACQRDRGNEKLFF.

The V gene is TRBV7-6, the J gene TRBJ2-1; 7 nucleotides agree with TRBD2. This CDR3 is built from 15 residues. The ends lost 0 bases at V and 6 bases at J; junction bases unmatched: 5. Germline CDR1 SGHVS, CDR2 FNYEAQ. The CDR3 here is CASSLALASGNEQFF. For the CDR3, the DNA is TGTGCCAGCAGCTTAGCGCTGGCTAGCGGCAATGAGCAGTTCTTC.

The chain has TRBV10-2 and TRBJ1-1, with 10 bases that match TRBD1. The CDR3 runs to 16 residues. Germline values: CDR1 WSHSY, CDR2 SAAADI. V shed 5 bases, J shed 1 base, and the junction held 7 bases outside the gene matches. The CDR3 protein is CASSSPGQGPNTEAFF. CDR3 in DNA: TGCGCCAGCAGTTCCCCGGGACAGGGGCCGAACACTGAAGCTTTCTTT.

The chain links TRBV27 to TRBJ2-1; D ambiguous. From germline, CDR1 is MNHEY and CDR2 SMNVEV (reference sequence). V was shortened by 0 bases and J by 7 bases, with 7 bases between the two germline ends. CDR3 length: 13 amino acids. The CDR3 coding sequence is TGTGCCAGCAGTTTATCAAGAGGTAATGAGCAGTTCTTC. Amino acid sequence: CASSLSRGNEQFF.

J is TRBJ2-2 and V is TRBV23-1; 7 bases fit TRBD1. TRBV23-1 is an open reading frame, and its role is uncertain. V gave up 4 bases and J gave up 8 bases; unmatched junction bases: 10. This CDR3 spans 15 amino acids. The CDR3 DNA reads TGCGCCAGCAGTCTTTTTGACAGGGAAGGGGGGGAGCTGTTTTTT. The encoded protein is CASSLFDREGGELFF.

Worth noting for this clone: Germline and junction disagree at one end, which may indicate a read error. The rearrangement uses TRBV6-1 and TRBJ2-5; TRBD1 might be the D (5 bases). The DNA end is more similar to TRBJ2-7, so the J call may be wrong. Germline V gene sequence: CDR1 MNHNS, CDR2 SASEGT. The CDR3 extends over 12 amino acids. The DNA for the CDR3 is TGTGCCAGCACTGAATCTAGGGGCGAGCAGTACTTC. Translated, it gives CASTESRGEQYF.